The 2 T cell receptor beta chains given below trace back to one sample, sequenced in a study of blood T cells in healthy people across ages. A sample-barcoded 5' primer and a J-beta primer mix were used in a second PCR of roughly 6 to 11 cycles. TCRdb recomputed calls from the 5' RACE reads with MiXCR, one row per CDR3 protein. Of roughly 900,000 distinct CDR3 sequences listed, roughly 52% were seen once; the top ten hold roughly 13%. Sequencing used blood. The receptors were gathered from a man aged 30 to 45 in good health.

The chain links TRBV29-1 to TRBJ2-7, with D possibly being TRBD2 (5 bases). The CDR3 is 14 amino acids. V was cut by 4 bases and J by 6 bases, with 19 bases left in between. Germline assignment: CDR1 SQVTM and CDR2 ANQGSEA. In nucleotides, the CDR3 is TGCAGCGTTGTCTCCGGGGTAGTTGCTCCCGAGCAGTACTTC. This gives the protein CSVVSGVVAPEQYF.

A word on this clonotype: A much more abundant neighbour one base away suggests this may be a read error. Without the conserved terminal phenylalanine or tryptophan, this CDR3 likely stems from a read error. The chain employs TRBV3-1 and TRBJ2-3; tentative D call: TRBD1 (5 bases). The CDR3 is made up of 13 amino acids. Germline CDR1 and CDR2: LGHDT and YNNKEL (reference sequence). Trimming pared 2 bases from V and 4 bases from J, leaving 7 bases between. The CDR3 region is CASSQQGADTQYI. CDR3 sequence (DNA): TGTGCCAGCAGCCAACAGGGCGCAGATACGCAGTATATT.